This record concerns one T cell receptor beta chain sequence. The entry originates in a study of blood T cell repertoires in COVID-19. Whole-study context: The United States, Italy and Spain supplied acute and convalescent COVID-19 samples.

Participant-reported clinical history was the basis for cohort assignment. Shortly before study entry, within 2 weeks, exposed participants had met a COVID-19 case. V was cut by 6 bases and J by 1 base, with 15 bases left in between. Germline V lookup: CDR1 SEHNR, CDR2 FQNEAQ (reference sequence). The CDR3 contains 15 residues. Original methodology: Scientists estimated how many nucleated cells there were by amplifying reference gene primers. Profiling relied on immunoSEQ multiplex PCR, and the TCRdb table lists in-frame clones only, not all of them. The V and J calls and the clone size are those of that table, but D and trimming were determined from the DNA. The sample contains about 250,000 clones, 80% to 90% of which appear only once.

The sample was PBMCs or T cells enriched from blood (not recorded which). J is TRBJ1-1 and V is TRBV7-9; D is unclear. The receptor was derived from a woman aged 50 to 60 who had been exposed to COVID-19. CDR3 region: CASRTNRERNTEAFF. The DNA for the CDR3 is TGTGCCAGCAGAACAAACCGGGAACGGAACACTGAAGCTTTCTTT.